One T cell receptor beta chain is described in this entry. The antigen is unknown. The source of the sample is a study of human CD4 T cells and Enterobacteriaceae. Germline V CDR1 and CDR2: SQVTM, ANQGSEA. This CDR3 comprises 11 residues. V was cut by 4 bases and J by 6 bases, with 10 bases left in between. Points from the study as a whole: Ex vivo clonotype reactivity was inferred only by sequence matching.

Deep-level sequencing, detecting one cell in 200,000, covered ex vivo memory CD4+. Produced via immunoSEQ multiplex PCR; TCRdb's table is partial and in-frame only. The data show fewer than 35,000 clones, roughly 80% seen once. Memory CD4+ T cells were sorted as all CD4+ cells except CD45RA+CCR7+CD95- naive cells, over 95% pure. Sorted cells lacked CD8+, CD14+, CD16+, CD56+, CD19+ and CD25-bright cells. The chain combines TRBV29-1 with TRBJ2-7; D gene ambiguous. The receptor's source is a human donor in good health. The sequencing input was memory CD4+ T cells from blood. The DNA of the CDR3 is TGCAGCGTTGGAGTTCGGGTCGAGCAGTACTTC. Protein: CSVGVRVEQYF.